This passage covers 31 T cell receptor beta chains from one sample sequenced in a study of T cells in localized non-small cell lung cancer. Generated by immunoSEQ multiplex PCR, the TCRdb table keeps only in-frame clones and is missing some. This sample has fewer than 100,000 clones, with approximately 80% found just once. Sequenced material: peripheral blood, taken before any cancer treatment. These receptors originate from a female donor older than 55 with stage I lung adenocarcinoma.

The J gene is TRBJ1-2, the V gene TRBV30, with 9 bases that match TRBD1. V shed 6 bases and J 5 bases; nucleotides not matched to a gene: 13. CDR1 is GTSNPN, CDR2 SVGIG, per germline (reference sequence). CDR3 length: 15 residues. The CDR3 coding sequence is TGTGCCTGCACCGCCCCCGGGACAGGGATTTATGGCTACACCTTC. It specifies CACTAPGTGIYGYTF.

The rearrangement links TRBV2 to TRBJ1-2; 9 bases map to TRBD1. CDR1 and CDR2 (germline): SNHLY, FYNNEI. There are 13 residues in the CDR3. J was trimmed by 8 bases and V by 4 bases; bases with no gene match: 5. The CDR3 protein is CASSGTGGEGYTF. CDR3 in DNA: TGTGCCAGCAGTGGAACAGGGGGCGAAGGCTACACCTTC.

V gene TRBV11-2 combines with J gene TRBJ1-1; D remains unclear. The CDR3 sequence is 14 residues long. Between the trimmed V and J ends, which lost 3 bases and 1 base, there was a span of 9 bases. Germline V gene lookup returns CDR1 SGHAT and CDR2 FQNNGV. The CDR3 spells CASSFLTGNTEAFF. CDR3 bases: TGTGCCAGCAGCTTTTTGACTGGGAACACTGAAGCTTTCTTT.

The V and J genes are TRBV6-1 and TRBJ1-3, with a tentative D call TRBD1 (6 bases). The CDR3 is 16 residues long. Germline V gene lookup returns CDR1 MNHNS and CDR2 SASEGT. V lost 4 bases and J lost 0, with 13 bases in between. The CDR3 DNA reads TGTGCCAGCAGTGTAGGACAGTCCGTCTCTGGAAACACCATATATTTT. This codes for CASSVGQSVSGNTIYF.

This clone was observed once. The same CDR3 is also encoded by other DNA sequences in this sample. The V call is TRBV30, the J call TRBJ1-2; TRBD1 matches at 10 bases. After removal of 2 bases from V and 5 bases from J, the junction contained 2 bases not matched to a gene. Germline-derived CDR1 and CDR2 are GTSNPN and SVGIG (reference sequence). The CDR3 length is 13 residues. CDR3 amino acids: CAWSRTGGYGYTF. The CDR3 DNA reads TGTGCCTGGAGTCGGACAGGGGGTTATGGCTACACCTTC.

This clone came up once. The chain recombines TRBV6-5 with TRBJ2-7, with TRBD1 matching over 9 bases. The V and J ends lost 5 bases and 1 base, in that order; junction bases with no gene match: 3. This CDR3 region has 14 residues. Germline values: CDR1 MNHEY, CDR2 SVGAGI. DNA of the CDR3: TGTGCCAGCAGTCGACAGGGGGGTTCCTACGAGCAGTACTTC. It encodes CASSRQGGSYEQYF.

The chain joins TRBV15 to TRBJ2-5; D is unresolved. Germline CDR1 is LNHNV and CDR2 is YYDKDF (reference sequence). The CDR3 spans 14 residues. Trimming pared 0 bases from V and 7 bases from J, leaving 12 bases between. In DNA, the CDR3 is TGTGCCACCAGCAGAGATAGACCCCCCGGGACCCAGTACTTC. It yields the protein CATSRDRPPGTQYF.

This chain uses TRBV6-6 with TRBJ1-2; D is unclear. CDR3 length: 14 amino acids. The ends were cut back, 6 bases at V and 2 bases at J, with 13 bases in the middle. CDR1 MNHNY and CDR2 SVGAGI come from the germline V gene (reference sequence). Written as DNA, the CDR3 is TGTGCCAGCAGCACCTTACTTAGGAACTATGGCTACACCTTC. Its protein product is CASSTLLRNYGYTF.

This clone was observed a single time. The CDR3 protein is CASSPSRDLPRPSTDTQYF. In DNA, the CDR3 is TGTGCCAGCAGTCCCAGCCGGGACTTACCCCGCCCTAGCACAGATACGCAGTATTTT. V is TRBV5-4 and J is TRBJ2-3, with D possibly TRBD2 on 6 matching bases. The V end was cut by 5 bases, the J end by 0 bases, with 25 bases between. The germline gives CDR1 SGHNT, CDR2 YYREEE (reference sequence). The CDR3 sequence is 19 residues long.

V gene TRBV6-1 combines with J gene TRBJ2-1; the match to TRBD2 covers 7 bases. This CDR3 is built from 16 residues. J gave up 2 bases and V 0 bases, and 4 bases lay outside the gene matches. Germline V gene lookup returns CDR1 MNHNS and CDR2 SASEGT. The CDR3 DNA follows: TGTGCCAGCAGTGAAGCTGGTCTAGCGGCCTACAATGAGCAGTTCTTC. Translating gives CASSEAGLAAYNEQFF.

The chain carries TRBV28 and TRBJ1-5; TRBD1 is a possible D gene (5 bases). The V end lost 6 bases, the J end lost 5 bases, and 20 bases lay between the germline ends. Germline CDR1 reads MDHEN; CDR2 reads SYDVKM. The CDR3 runs 16 residues. CDR3: CASRSALEGTDQPQHF. The CDR3 DNA sequence: TGTGCCAGCAGGTCAGCCTTGGAGGGGACGGATCAGCCCCAGCATTTT.

This clone was seen a few times. The chain employs TRBV5-1 and TRBJ2-5, with 7 bases matching TRBD2. From germline, CDR1 is SGHRS and CDR2 YFSETQ. With V trimmed by 0 bases and J by 5 bases, 10 bases remained unmatched. This CDR3 has 16 residues. CDR3 region: CASSLGGTNPGETQYF. The CDR3 region has the DNA TGCGCCAGCAGCTTGGGCGGGACTAACCCTGGGGAGACCCAGTACTTC.

V gene TRBV28 combines with J gene TRBJ1-2; D is perhaps TRBD1 (6 bases). Germline CDR1 reads MDHEN; CDR2 reads SYDVKM. CDR3 length: 14 residues. V shed 7 bases and J shed 5 bases, with 17 bases lying between them. DNA of the CDR3: TGTGCCAGCAATTCCAGGGGCGTTGGGTATGGCTACACCTTC. This sequence encodes CASNSRGVGYGYTF.

The CDR3, as DNA: TGTGCCAGCAGTAAACCGGGGGTCACCTACGAGCAGTACTTC. It specifies CASSKPGVTYEQYF. The V and J genes are TRBV28 and TRBJ2-7, with a weak D call TRBD2 (6 bases). The CDR3 consists of 14 residues. The V and J ends lost 5 bases and 2 bases respectively, with 13 bases between them. Germline CDR1 MDHEN, CDR2 SYDVKM.

The chain combines TRBV12-5 with TRBJ1-5; TRBD1 aligns across 7 bases. Per germline, CDR1 LGHNT and CDR2 FRNRAP. V was clipped by 6 bases and J by 6 bases; unmatched bases: 11. The CDR3 spans 15 residues. The CDR3 loop is CASGDYAGTVQPQHF. The DNA for the CDR3 is TGTGCTAGTGGAGATTACGCAGGGACAGTTCAGCCCCAGCATTTT.

This sequence joins TRBV5-6 and TRBJ2-1; 8 nucleotides match TRBD2. This CDR3 spans 16 amino acids. CDR1 SGHDT and CDR2 YYEEEE come from the germline V gene. The V and J ends lost 1 base and 5 bases, in that order; junction bases with no gene match: 8. CDR3 region: CASSLRGRSRDNEQFF. CDR3 nucleotides: TGTGCCAGCAGCTTGCGCGGGAGGAGTAGGGACAATGAGCAGTTCTTC. Full variable domain (missing parts from reference TRBV5-6 and TRBJ2-1): DAGVTQSPTHLIKTRGQQVTLRCSPKSGHDTVSWYQQALGQGPQFIFQYYEEEERQRGNFPDRFSGHQFPNYSSELNVNALLLGDSALYLCASSLRGRSRDNEQFFGPGTRLTVL.

The chain has TRBV7-3 and TRBJ2-1; D may be TRBD2 (6 bases). The length of the CDR3 is 15 residues. V was cut by 5 bases and J by 3 bases, with 14 bases left in between. Germline V CDR1 and CDR2: SGHTA, FQGTGA. CDR3 in DNA: TGTGCCAGCAGCCCGTCGCGGGGATTCTACAATGAGCAGTTCTTC. Residues: CASSPSRGFYNEQFF.

The chain couples TRBV11-2 to TRBJ2-1; D unresolved. The CDR3 sequence is 12 residues long. Trimming shortened V by 0 bases and J by 13 bases, and 10 bases separated the two germline ends. Per germline, CDR1 SGHAT and CDR2 FQNNGV. The CDR3 loop is CASSLDNYVQFF. CDR3 nucleotides: TGTGCCAGCAGCTTAGATAATTACGTACAGTTCTTC.

The CDR3 DNA sequence: TGTGCCAGTAGTATTTCGGGACAGGGGGGAGCCAAAAACATTCAGTACTTC. Translated, it gives CASSISGQGGAKNIQYF. The chain has TRBV19 and TRBJ2-4; 11 bases are a match to TRBD1. This CDR3 is built from 17 residues. Trimming took 3 bases from V and 0 from J; bases not matched to a gene: 4. Looked up from germline, CDR1 is LNHDA and CDR2 is SQIVND (reference sequence).

This chain connects TRBV5-1 to TRBJ1-3; 8 bases fit TRBD1. Trimming took 4 bases from V and 4 from J; bases not matched to a gene: 7. Germline CDR1 reads SGHRS; CDR2 reads YFSETQ. The CDR3 runs to 15 residues. CDR3: CASSARGQGGNTIYF. DNA of the CDR3: TGCGCCAGCAGCGCCCGCGGACAGGGAGGAAACACCATATATTTT.

The genes are TRBV21-1 and TRBJ2-7; TRBD1 was called by the table and not checked on the DNA. TRBV21-1 is reported as a pseudogene. This CDR3 has 16 amino acids. CDR3 amino acids: CASSKDVGPGYYEQYF. For the CDR3, the DNA is TGTGCCAGCAGCAAAGATGTGGGTCCAGGGTACTACGAGCAGTACTTC.

The chain employs TRBV7-2 and TRBJ1-1; the D is unclear. Germline-derived CDR1 and CDR2 are SGHTA and FQGNSA. V lost 3 bases and J 0 bases, leaving 2 bases between the germline ends. The CDR3 consists of 12 residues. This CDR3 reads CASSFMNTEAFF. CDR3 nucleotide sequence: TGTGCCAGCAGCTTCATGAACACTGAAGCTTTCTTT.

The chain recombines TRBV4-2 with TRBJ2-1; 9 nucleotides align to TRBD2. The germline V gene has CDR1 LGHNA and CDR2 YNFKEQ. The CDR3 totals 16 residues. The J segment lost 2 bases and the V segment lost 1 base, leaving 3 bases of the junction unmatched. The CDR3 reads CASSQGSGGAYNEQFF. The CDR3 region has the DNA TGTGCCAGCAGCCAAGGTAGCGGGGGAGCCTACAATGAGCAGTTCTTC.

V is TRBV27 and J is TRBJ1-2, with D possibly matching TRBD1 (6 bases). CDR3 length: 14 amino acids. Trimming removed 1 base from V and 5 bases from J, with 11 bases in between. Germline values: CDR1 MNHEY, CDR2 SMNVEV (reference sequence). CDR3 sequence: CASSLLGTSYGYTF. The CDR3 DNA follows: TGTGCCAGCAGTTTATTGGGGACATCTTATGGCTACACCTTC.

The rearrangement uses TRBV18 and TRBJ1-1; D is ambiguous. Trimming stripped 2 bases from V and 1 base from J, with 5 bases between. The CDR3 extends over 13 amino acids. Germline V lookup: CDR1 KGHSH, CDR2 LQKENI. The CDR3 nucleotides are TGTGCCAGCTCACCAGGGGAGAACACTGAAGCTTTCTTT. It encodes CASSPGENTEAFF.

The chain combines TRBV6-1 with TRBJ2-7; 10 bases map to TRBD2. This CDR3 contains 17 residues. The V and J ends lost 2 bases and 0 bases, in that order; junction bases with no gene match: 7. CDR1 is MNHNS and CDR2 is SASEGT in the germline V gene. DNA for the CDR3: TGTGCCAGCAGTGAATGGCTAGCGGGAGAGAGCTCCTACGAGCAGTACTTC. Translation gives CASSEWLAGESSYEQYF.

The V gene is TRBV7-3, the J gene TRBJ2-1, with D perhaps assigned TRBD1 or TRBD2 (5 bases each). CDR1 is SGHTA, CDR2 FQGTGA, per germline. There are 17 residues in the CDR3. Trimming left V 5 bases short and J 3 bases short, with 20 bases between. In DNA form, the CDR3 reads TGTGCCAGCAGCCCCCAAGAGGGGATTAGGCTCTACAATGAGCAGTTCTTC. Encoded protein: CASSPQEGIRLYNEQFF.

In DNA form, the CDR3 reads TGTGCCAGCAGTCCCGATTACAATGAGCAGTTCTTC. Translating gives CASSPDYNEQFF. The V and J genes are TRBV28 and TRBJ2-1; D remains unclear. Germline V gene lookup returns CDR1 MDHEN and CDR2 SYDVKM. The V end lost 5 bases, the J end lost 4 bases, and 6 bases lay between the germline ends. This CDR3 is 12 amino acids long. Combining the CDR3 with reference TRBV28 and TRBJ2-1 gives the whole variable domain DVKVTQSSRYLVKRTGEKVFLECVQDMDHENMFWYRQDPGLGLRLIYFSYDVKMKEKGDIPEGYSVSREKKERFSLILESASTNQTSMYLCASSPDYNEQFFGPGTRLTVL.

The chain employs TRBV18 and TRBJ1-5; D perhaps matches TRBD1 (6 bases). The CDR3 has 14 amino acids. Trimming pared 6 bases from V and 5 bases from J, leaving 14 bases between. Germline CDR1 KGHSH, CDR2 LQKENI. CDR3 bases: TGTGCCAGCTCCCCTGGACAGAACCATCAGCCCCAGCATTTT. Translated: CASSPGQNHQPQHF. The whole variable domain, filled in from reference TRBV18 and TRBJ1-5, reads NAGVMQNPRHLVRRRGQEARLRCSPMKGHSHVYWYRQLPEEGLKFMVYLQKENIIDESGMPKERFSAEFPKEGPSILRIQQVVRGDSAAYFCASSPGQNHQPQHFGDGTRLSIL.

The chain joins TRBV27 to TRBJ1-3, with D hard to call. Trimming took off 5 bases at V and 0 bases at J, with 8 bases between the two ends. CDR3 length equals 14 residues. The germline gives CDR1 MNHEY, CDR2 SMNVEV (reference sequence). The DNA of the CDR3 is TGTGCCAGCAGTCCCCGGGCCTCTGGAAACACCATATATTTT. It translates to CASSPRASGNTIYF.

The chain carries TRBV7-8 and TRBJ1-5; no reliable D call. Germline V gene data show CDR1 as SGHVS and CDR2 as FQNEAQ. With 1 base removed from V and 0 bases from J, the gap between germline ends came to 7 bases. The CDR3 has 15 residues. DNA of the CDR3: TGTGCCAGCAGCTTAGGTTTGAGTAGCAATCAGCCCCAGCATTTT. The encoded protein is CASSLGLSSNQPQHF.